A selection of T cell receptor beta chains follows, all from one sample in a study of blood T cell repertoires in COVID-19. Only in-frame clones appear in the TCRdb table, and some are missing; sequencing was by immunoSEQ multiplex PCR. The data contain a few hundred thousand clones, approximately 86% of them singletons. The sample was PBMCs or T cells enriched from blood (not recorded which). The receptors were sampled from a middle-aged woman with acute COVID-19. Both conserved end residues are part of each CDR3. A D gene is named only where the DNA matches it firmly. Expanded clones are given a class, and other clones once, few, many or no size at all.

length	J	size	D	V	CDR3	DNA
16	TRBJ2-7	-	TRBD2	TRBV7-8	CASSLGLLAASYEQYF	TGTGCCAGCAGCTTAGGACTCCTAGCGGCCTCCTACGAGCAGTACTTC
11	TRBJ2-5	-	-	TRBV6-5	CASSFEETQYF	TGTGCCAGCAGTTTCGAGGAGACCCAGTACTTC
13	TRBJ1-5	once	-	TRBV19	CASTPRGRQPQHF	TGTGCCAGTACCCCCAGGGGCAGGCAGCCCCAGCATTTT
16	TRBJ2-1	-	TRBD2	TRBV28	CASSPLAGVRINEQFF	TGTGCCAGCAGTCCCCTAGCGGGAGTAAGGATCAATGAGCAGTTCTTC
14	TRBJ2-7	-	-	TRBV15	CATSRDLGIHEQYF	TGTGCCACCAGCAGAGATCTAGGAATACACGAGCAGTACTTC
18	TRBJ1-5	-	-	TRBV27	CASSLGLGTPLGDQPQHF	TGTGCCAGCAGTTTAGGCCTCGGGACACCCTTAGGGGATCAGCCCCAGCATTTT
14	TRBJ1-5	-	-	TRBV25-1	CASSTRDAGGPQHF	TGTGCCAGCAGTACACGGGACGCGGGAGGACCCCAGCATTTT
15	TRBJ2-7	few	TRBD1	TRBV24-1	CATSDPGTGFNEQYF	TGTGCCACCAGTGATCCCGGGACAGGGTTCAACGAGCAGTACTTC
14	TRBJ2-7	-	-	TRBV5-1	CASSLDVAPYEQYF	TGCGCCAGCAGCTTGGATGTGGCCCCCTACGAGCAGTACTTC
15	TRBJ2-5	once	TRBD2	TRBV11-2	CASSRRYGRQETQYF	TGTGCCAGCAGCCGGCGGTACGGGAGGCAAGAGACCCAGTACTTC
17	TRBJ2-6	-	-	TRBV9	CASSAPLQVSGANVLTF	TGTGCCAGCAGCGCGCCTTTACAGGTCTCTGGGGCCAACGTCCTGACTTTC
15	TRBJ2-3	-	TRBD2	TRBV28	CASSLAGGHTDTQYF	TGTGCCAGCAGTTTAGCGGGAGGGCACACAGATACGCAGTATTTT